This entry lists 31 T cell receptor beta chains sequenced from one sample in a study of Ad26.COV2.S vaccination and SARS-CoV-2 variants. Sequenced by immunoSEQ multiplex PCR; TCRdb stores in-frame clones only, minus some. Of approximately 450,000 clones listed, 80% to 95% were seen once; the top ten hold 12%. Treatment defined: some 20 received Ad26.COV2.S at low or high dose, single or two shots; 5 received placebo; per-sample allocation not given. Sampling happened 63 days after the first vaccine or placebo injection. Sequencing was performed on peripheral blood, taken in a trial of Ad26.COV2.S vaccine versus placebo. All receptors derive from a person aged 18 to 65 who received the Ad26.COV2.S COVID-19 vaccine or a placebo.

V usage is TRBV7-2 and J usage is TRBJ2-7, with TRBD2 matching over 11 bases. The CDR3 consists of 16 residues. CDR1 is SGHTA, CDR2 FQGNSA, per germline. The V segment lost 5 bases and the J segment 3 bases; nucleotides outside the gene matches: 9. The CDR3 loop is CASSPRPGLADYEQYF. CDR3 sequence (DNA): TGTGCCAGCAGCCCCCGGCCGGGACTAGCGGACTACGAGCAGTACTTC.

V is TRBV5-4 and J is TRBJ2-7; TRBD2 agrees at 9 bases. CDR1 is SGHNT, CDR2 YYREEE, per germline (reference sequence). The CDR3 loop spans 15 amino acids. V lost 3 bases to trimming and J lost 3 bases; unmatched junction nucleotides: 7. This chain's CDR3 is CASSSGSGRRYEQYF. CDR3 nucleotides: TGTGCCAGCAGCTCGGGAAGCGGGAGGCGCTACGAGCAGTACTTC.

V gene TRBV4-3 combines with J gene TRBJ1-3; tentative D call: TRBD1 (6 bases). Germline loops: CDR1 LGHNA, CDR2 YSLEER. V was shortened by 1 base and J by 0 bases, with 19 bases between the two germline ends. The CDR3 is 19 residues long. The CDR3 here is CASSQVRGGTTSSGNTIYF. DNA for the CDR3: TGCGCCAGCAGCCAAGTTAGGGGGGGGACTACCAGCTCTGGAAACACCATATATTTT.

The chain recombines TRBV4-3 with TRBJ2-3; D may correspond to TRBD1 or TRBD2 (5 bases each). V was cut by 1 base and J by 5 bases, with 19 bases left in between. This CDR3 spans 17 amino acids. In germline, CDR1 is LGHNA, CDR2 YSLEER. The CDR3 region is CASSQAAGQPRGDTQYF. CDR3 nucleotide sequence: TGCGCCAGCAGCCAAGCGGCGGGCCAACCTAGGGGAGATACGCAGTATTTT.

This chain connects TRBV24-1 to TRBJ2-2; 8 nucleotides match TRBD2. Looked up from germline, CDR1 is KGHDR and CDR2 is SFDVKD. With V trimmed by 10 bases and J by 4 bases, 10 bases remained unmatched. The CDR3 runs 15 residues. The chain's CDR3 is CATESGSSGTGELFF. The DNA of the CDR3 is TGTGCCACGGAGAGCGGGAGTAGCGGCACCGGGGAGCTGTTTTTT.

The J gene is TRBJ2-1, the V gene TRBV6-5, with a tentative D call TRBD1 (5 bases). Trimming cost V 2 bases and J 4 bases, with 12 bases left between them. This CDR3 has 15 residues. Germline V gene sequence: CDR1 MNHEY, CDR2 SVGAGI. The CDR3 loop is CASSYVGQKYNEQFF. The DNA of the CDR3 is TGTGCCAGCAGTTACGTGGGGCAGAAATACAATGAGCAGTTCTTC.

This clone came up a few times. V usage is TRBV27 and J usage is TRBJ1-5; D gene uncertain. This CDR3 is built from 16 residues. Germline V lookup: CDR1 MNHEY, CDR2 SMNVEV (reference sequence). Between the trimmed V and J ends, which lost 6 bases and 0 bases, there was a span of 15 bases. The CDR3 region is CASSPLGAYSNQPQHF. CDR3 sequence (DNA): TGTGCCAGCAGCCCCCTGGGAGCGTATAGCAATCAGCCCCAGCATTTT.

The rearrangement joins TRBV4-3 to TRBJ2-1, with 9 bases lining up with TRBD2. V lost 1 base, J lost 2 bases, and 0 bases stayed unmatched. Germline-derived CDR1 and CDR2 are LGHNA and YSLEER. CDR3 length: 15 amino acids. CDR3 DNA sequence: TGCGCCAGCAGCCAAGTAGCGGGAGCCTACAATGAGCAGTTCTTC. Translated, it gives CASSQVAGAYNEQFF.

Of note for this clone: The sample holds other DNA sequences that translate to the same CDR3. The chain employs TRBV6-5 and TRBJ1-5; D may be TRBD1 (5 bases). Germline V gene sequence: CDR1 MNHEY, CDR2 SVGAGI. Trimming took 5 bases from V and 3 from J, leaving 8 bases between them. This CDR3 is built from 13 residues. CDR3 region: CASSQGPNQPQHF. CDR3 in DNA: TGTGCCAGCAGTCAGGGCCCCAATCAGCCCCAGCATTTT.

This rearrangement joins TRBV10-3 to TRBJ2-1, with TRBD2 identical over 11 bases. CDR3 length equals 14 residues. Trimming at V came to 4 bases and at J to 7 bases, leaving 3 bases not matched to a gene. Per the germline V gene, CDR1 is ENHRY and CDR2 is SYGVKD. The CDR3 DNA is TGTGCCATCAGTGGAGTAGCGGGAGGGAATGAGCAGTTCTTC. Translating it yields CAISGVAGGNEQFF.

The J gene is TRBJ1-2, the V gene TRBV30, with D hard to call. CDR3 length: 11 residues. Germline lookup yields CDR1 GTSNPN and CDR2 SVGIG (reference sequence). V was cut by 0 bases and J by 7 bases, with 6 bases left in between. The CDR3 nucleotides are TGTGCCTGGAGTGTAATCTCTGGCTACACCTTC. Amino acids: CAWSVISGYTF.

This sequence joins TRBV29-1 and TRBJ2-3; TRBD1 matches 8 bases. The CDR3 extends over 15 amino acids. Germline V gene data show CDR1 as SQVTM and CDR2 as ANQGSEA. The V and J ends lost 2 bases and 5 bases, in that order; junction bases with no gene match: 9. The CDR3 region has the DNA TGCAGCGTTGAATCGAACAGGGGGTTGTTAGATACGCAGTATTTT. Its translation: CSVESNRGLLDTQYF.

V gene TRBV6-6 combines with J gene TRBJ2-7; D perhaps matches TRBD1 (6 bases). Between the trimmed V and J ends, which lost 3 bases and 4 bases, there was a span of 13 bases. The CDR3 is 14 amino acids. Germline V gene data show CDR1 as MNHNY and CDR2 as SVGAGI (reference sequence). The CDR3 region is CASSYSGARYEQYF. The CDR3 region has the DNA TGTGCCAGCAGTTATTCAGGGGCGCGTTACGAGCAGTACTTC.

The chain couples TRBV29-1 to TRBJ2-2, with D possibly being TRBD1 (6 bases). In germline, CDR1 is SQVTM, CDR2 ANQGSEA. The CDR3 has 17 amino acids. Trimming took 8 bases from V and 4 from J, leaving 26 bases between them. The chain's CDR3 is CSSFGTIPIQGTGELFF. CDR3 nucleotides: TGCAGCTCCTTCGGGACAATACCTATCCAGGGCACCGGGGAGCTGTTTTTT.

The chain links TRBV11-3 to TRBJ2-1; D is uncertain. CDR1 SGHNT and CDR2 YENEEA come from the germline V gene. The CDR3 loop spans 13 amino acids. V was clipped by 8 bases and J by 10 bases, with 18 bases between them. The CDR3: CASGPNGAIEQFF. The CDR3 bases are TGTGCCAGCGGCCCAAACGGAGCCATAGAGCAGTTCTTC.

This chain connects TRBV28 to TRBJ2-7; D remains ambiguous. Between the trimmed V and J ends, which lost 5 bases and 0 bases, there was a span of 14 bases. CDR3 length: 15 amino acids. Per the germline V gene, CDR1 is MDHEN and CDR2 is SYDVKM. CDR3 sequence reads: CASSPRLMSSYEQYF. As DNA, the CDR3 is TGTGCCAGCAGTCCCCGACTGATGAGCTCCTACGAGCAGTACTTC.

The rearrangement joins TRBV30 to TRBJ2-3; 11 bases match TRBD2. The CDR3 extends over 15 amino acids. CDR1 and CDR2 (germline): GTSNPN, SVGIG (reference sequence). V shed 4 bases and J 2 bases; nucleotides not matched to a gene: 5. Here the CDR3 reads CAWNPGLADTDTQYF. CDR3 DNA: TGTGCCTGGAACCCGGGACTAGCGGACACAGATACGCAGTATTTT.

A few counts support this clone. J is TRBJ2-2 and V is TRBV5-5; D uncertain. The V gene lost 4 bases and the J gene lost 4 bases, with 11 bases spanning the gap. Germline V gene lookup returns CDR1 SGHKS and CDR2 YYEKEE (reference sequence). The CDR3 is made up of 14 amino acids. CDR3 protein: CASSGDLGTGELFF. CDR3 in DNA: TGTGCCAGCAGCGGCGACTTGGGCACCGGGGAGCTGTTTTTT.

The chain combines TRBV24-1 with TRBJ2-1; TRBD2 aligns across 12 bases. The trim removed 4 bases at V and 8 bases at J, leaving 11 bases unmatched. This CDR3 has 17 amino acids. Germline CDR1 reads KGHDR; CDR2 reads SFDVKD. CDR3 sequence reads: CATSDPTSGGEVDEQFF. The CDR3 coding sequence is TGTGCCACCAGTGACCCGACTAGCGGGGGAGAGGTGGATGAGCAGTTCTTC.

Here the CDR3 reads CASSPRSTNEKLFF. The DNA for the CDR3 is TGTGCCAGCAGCCCCCGGAGTACTAATGAAAAACTGTTTTTT. This chain connects TRBV16 to TRBJ1-4; D gene unclear. The CDR3 runs 14 residues. The V end lost 4 bases, the J end lost 2 bases, and 8 bases lay between the germline ends. From germline, CDR1 is KGHSY and CDR2 FQNENV.

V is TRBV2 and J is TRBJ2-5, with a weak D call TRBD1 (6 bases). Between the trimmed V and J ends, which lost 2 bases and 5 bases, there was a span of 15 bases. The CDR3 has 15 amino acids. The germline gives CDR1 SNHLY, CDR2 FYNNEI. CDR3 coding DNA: TGTGCCAGCAGTGAACCCACAGGGAGAATGGAGACCCAGTACTTC. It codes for CASSEPTGRMETQYF.

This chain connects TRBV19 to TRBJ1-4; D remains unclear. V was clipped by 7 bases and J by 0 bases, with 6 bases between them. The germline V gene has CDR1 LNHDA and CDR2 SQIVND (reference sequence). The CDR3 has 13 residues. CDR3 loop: CASNGATNEKLFF. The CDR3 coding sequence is TGTGCCAGTAATGGAGCAACTAATGAAAAACTGTTTTTT. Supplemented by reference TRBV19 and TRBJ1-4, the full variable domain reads DGGITQSPKYLFRKEGQNVTLSCEQNLNHDAMYWYRQDPGQGLRLIYYSQIVNDFQKGDIAEGYSVSREKKESFPLTVTSAQKNPTAFYLCASNGATNEKLFFGSGTQLSVL.

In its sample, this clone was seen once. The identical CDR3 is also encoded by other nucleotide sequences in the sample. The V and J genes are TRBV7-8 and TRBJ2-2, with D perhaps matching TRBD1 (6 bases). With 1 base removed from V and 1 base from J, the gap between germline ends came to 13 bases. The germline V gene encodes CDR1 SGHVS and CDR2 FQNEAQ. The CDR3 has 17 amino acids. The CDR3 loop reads CASSLGRQGRNTGELFF. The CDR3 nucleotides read TGTGCCAGCAGCTTAGGTCGGCAGGGGAGGAACACCGGGGAGCTGTTTTTT.

The CDR3 DNA sequence: TGTGCCAGCTCATCAGGACAGGACCAAGAGACCCAGTACTTC. Protein sequence: CASSSGQDQETQYF. The genes are TRBV18 and TRBJ2-5; 7 bases are shared with TRBD1. V was pared by 5 bases and J by 0 bases, with 3 bases of the junction left unmatched. CDR1 is KGHSH, CDR2 LQKENI, per germline. This CDR3 is built from 14 residues.

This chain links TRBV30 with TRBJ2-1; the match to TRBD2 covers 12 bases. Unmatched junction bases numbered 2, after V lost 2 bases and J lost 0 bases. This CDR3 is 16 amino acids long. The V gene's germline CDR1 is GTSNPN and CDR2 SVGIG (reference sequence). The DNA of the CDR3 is TGTGCCTGGAGTTTGACTAGCGGGAGCTCCTACAATGAGCAGTTCTTC. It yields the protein CAWSLTSGSSYNEQFF.

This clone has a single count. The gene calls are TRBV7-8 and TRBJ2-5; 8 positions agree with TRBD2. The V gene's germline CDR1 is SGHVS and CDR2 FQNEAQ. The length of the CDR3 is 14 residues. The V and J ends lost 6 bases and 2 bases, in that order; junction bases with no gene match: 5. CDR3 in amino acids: CASRRLAGQETQYF. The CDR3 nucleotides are TGTGCCAGCAGAAGATTAGCGGGGCAAGAGACCCAGTACTTC.

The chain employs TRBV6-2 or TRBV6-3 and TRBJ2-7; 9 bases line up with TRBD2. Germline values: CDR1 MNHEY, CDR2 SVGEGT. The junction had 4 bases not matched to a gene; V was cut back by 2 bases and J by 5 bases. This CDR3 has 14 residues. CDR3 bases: TGTGCCAGCAGTTACCTGGGCGGGAGGGACGAGCAGTACTTC. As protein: CASSYLGGRDEQYF.

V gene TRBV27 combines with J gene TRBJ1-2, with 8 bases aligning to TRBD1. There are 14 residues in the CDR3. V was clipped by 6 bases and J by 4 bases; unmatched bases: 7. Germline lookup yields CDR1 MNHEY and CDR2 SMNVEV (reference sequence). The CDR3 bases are TGTGCCAGCAGGTCGACAGGGGAAATCTATGGCTACACCTTC. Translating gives CASRSTGEIYGYTF.

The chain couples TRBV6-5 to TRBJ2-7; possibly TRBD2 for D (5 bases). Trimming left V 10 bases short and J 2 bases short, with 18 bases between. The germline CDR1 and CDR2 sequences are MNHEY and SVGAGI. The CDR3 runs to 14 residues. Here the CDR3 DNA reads TGTGCCACAAATACTCCCAGCGGCCCCTACGAGCAGTACTTC. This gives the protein CATNTPSGPYEQYF.

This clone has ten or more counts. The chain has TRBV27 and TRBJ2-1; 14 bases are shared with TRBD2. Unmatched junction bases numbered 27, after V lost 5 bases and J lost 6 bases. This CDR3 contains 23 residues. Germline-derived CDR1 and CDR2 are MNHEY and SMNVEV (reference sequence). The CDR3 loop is CASSPIPIAGTSGSWMFGNEQFF. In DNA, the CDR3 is TGTGCCAGCAGTCCAATACCCATTGCCGGGACTAGCGGGAGTTGGATGTTCGGCAATGAGCAGTTCTTC.

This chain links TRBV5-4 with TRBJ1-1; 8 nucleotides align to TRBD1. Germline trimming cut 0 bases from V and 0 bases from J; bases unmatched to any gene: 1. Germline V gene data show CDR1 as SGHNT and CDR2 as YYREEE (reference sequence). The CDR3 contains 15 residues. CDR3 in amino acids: CASSLATGVNTEAFF. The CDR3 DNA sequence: TGTGCCAGCAGCTTGGCGACAGGGGTGAACACTGAAGCTTTCTTT.